This TCR beta chain is drawn from a study of T-cell reconstitution after alpha-beta-depleted transplantation in children. This sample's TCRbeta library carried unique molecular identifier barcodes. TCRdb independently ran MiXCR on the PCR reads; one entry per CDR3 protein. The sample has a few hundred thousand distinct CDR3 sequences, roughly a quarter seen once. Study-wide results and caveats: The authors attributed T-cell counts and diversity one year after transplant mostly to newly produced T cells.

In germline, CDR1 is ENHRY, CDR2 SYGVKD. V was cut by 6 bases and J by 4 bases, with 10 bases left in between. CDR3 length equals 13 residues. In regard to this clonotype: Its specificity is not known.

This chain uses TRBV10-3 with TRBJ1-5, with D unresolved. Specimen: PBMCs, collected before TCRalphabeta/CD19-depleted stem cell transplant. The TCR originated in a boy younger than two with Wiskott-Aldrich syndrome, due to receive a stem cell transplant. The CDR3 region has the DNA TGTGCCATCAGCGCCAACGGGAATCAGCCCCAGCATTTT. Protein: CAISANGNQPQHF.